The 22 T cell receptor beta chains below all came from one sample that was sequenced in a study of blood T cell repertoires in COVID-19. Clones were read by immunoSEQ multiplex PCR, and TCRdb kept only the in-frame ones, dropping some. The sample has about 150,000 clones, around 80% seen once. Sequenced input: PBMCs or T cells enriched from blood (not recorded which). The origin of the receptors is a woman aged 45 to 65 who had recovered from COVID-19.

The chain couples TRBV30 to TRBJ1-1; D uncertain. Per the germline V gene, CDR1 is GTSNPN and CDR2 is SVGIG (reference sequence). The CDR3 loop spans 12 amino acids. Trimming removed 3 bases from V and 0 bases from J, with 5 bases in between. DNA for the CDR3: TGTGCCTGGAGCCCAGTGAACACTGAAGCTTTCTTT. This sequence encodes CAWSPVNTEAFF. Using reference TRBV30 and TRBJ1-1 for the parts outside the CDR3, the full variable domain is SQTIHQWPATLVQPVGSPLSLECTVEGTSNPNLYWYRQAAGRGLQLLFYSVGIGQISSEVPQNLSASRPQDRQFILSSKKLLLSDSGFYLCAWSPVNTEAFFGQGTRLTVV.

The chain carries TRBV5-1 and TRBJ2-3, with TRBD2 matching 12 bases. Germline V lookup: CDR1 SGHRS, CDR2 YFSETQ. The CDR3 spans 15 residues. The V segment lost 5 bases and the J segment 6 bases; nucleotides outside the gene matches: 7. CDR3 DNA: TGCGCCAGCAGTCTAGCGGGGGGGCCAACCGATACGCAGTATTTT. Its protein is CASSLAGGPTDTQYF.

This chain connects TRBV6-4 to TRBJ1-5; D might be TRBD1 (5 bases). Germline-derived CDR1 and CDR2 are MRHNA and SNTAGT. V shed 4 bases and J shed 3 bases, with 10 bases lying between them. This CDR3 is built from 14 residues. CDR3 nucleotides: TGTGCCAGCAGTGCCAGGGTCTTCAATCAGCCCCAGCATTTT. Its protein is CASSARVFNQPQHF.

V usage is TRBV27 and J usage is TRBJ1-6; D remains ambiguous. Trimming took 4 bases from V and 1 from J, leaving 8 bases between them. Germline CDR1 reads MNHEY; CDR2 reads SMNVEV (reference sequence). The length of the CDR3 is 15 residues. The CDR3 DNA reads as TGTGCCAGCAGTTCCGGGTGGTCCTATAATTCACCCCTCCACTTT. Translation gives CASSSGWSYNSPLHF.

The chain uses TRBV30 and TRBJ2-7; D unclear. Between the trimmed V and J ends, which lost 2 bases and 3 bases, there was a span of 11 bases. Germline values: CDR1 GTSNPN, CDR2 SVGIG (reference sequence). The length of the CDR3 is 13 residues. This CDR3 reads CAWSKVQLYEQYF. CDR3 sequence (DNA): TGTGCCTGGAGTAAGGTACAGCTCTACGAGCAGTACTTC.

A single count supports this clone. The chain carries TRBV7-2 and TRBJ1-2; TRBD1 aligns across 7 bases. V lost 5 bases and J lost 4; bases outside the gene matches: 4. The CDR3 is 13 amino acids. Germline-derived CDR1 and CDR2 are SGHTA and FQGNSA. The DNA for the CDR3 is TGTGCCAGCAGCACCAAGGGGGCCTATGGCTACACCTTC. Residues: CASSTKGAYGYTF.

This chain joins TRBV29-1 and TRBJ1-1; D unclear. The CDR3 has 12 residues. Germline V gene sequence: CDR1 SQVTM, CDR2 ANQGSEA. V shed 4 bases and J shed 9 bases, with 15 bases lying between them. CDR3 loop: CSVAPDGWKAFF. CDR3 DNA: TGCAGCGTTGCCCCCGACGGGTGGAAAGCTTTCTTT.

This clone was seen a single time. This rearrangement joins TRBV2 to TRBJ2-1; D remains ambiguous. V was clipped by 5 bases and J by 9 bases, with 8 bases between them. The CDR3 sequence is 11 residues long. Germline CDR1 is SNHLY and CDR2 is FYNNEI. CDR3 amino acids: CASSPYGEQFF. The CDR3 region has the DNA TGTGCCAGCAGTCCCTACGGTGAGCAGTTCTTC.

The CDR3 loop is CASSLGGWRSTDTQYF. CDR3 DNA sequence: TGTGCCAGCAGCTTAGGGGGATGGAGGAGCACAGATACGCAGTATTTT. The V call is TRBV11-3, the J call TRBJ2-3; possibly TRBD2 for D (5 bases). Germline CDR1 and CDR2: SGHNT and YENEEA. V was cut by 1 base and J by 0 bases, with 11 bases left in between. This CDR3 has 16 residues.

This chain joins TRBV29-1 and TRBJ2-7; TRBD1 aligns across 11 bases. The CDR3 runs 12 residues. Germline CDR1 SQVTM, CDR2 ANQGSEA. J was trimmed by 5 bases and V by 7 bases; bases with no gene match: 4. The CDR3 nucleotides are TGCAGCGCCCAGGGACAGGGGGACGAGCAGTACGTC. Amino acid sequence: CSAQGQGDEQYV.

The CDR3 nucleotides read TGTGCCAGCAGACCTAGCGGGGGCTCCTACGAGCAGTACTTC. This codes for CASRPSGGSYEQYF. The chain employs TRBV3-1 (or the pseudogene TRBV3-2) and TRBJ2-7, with 10 bases matching TRBD2. Per the germline V gene, CDR1 is LGHDT and CDR2 is YNNKEL (reference sequence). The CDR3 sequence is 14 residues long. V lost 6 bases to trimming and J lost 0 bases; unmatched junction nucleotides: 2.

The V and J genes are TRBV5-1 and TRBJ2-2, with 7 nucleotides matching TRBD2. Germline V CDR1 and CDR2: SGHRS, YFSETQ. The CDR3 length is 14 residues. With 4 bases clipped from V and 2 bases from J, the junction kept 2 bases outside the gene matches. The CDR3 here is CASSRGDNTGELFF. DNA of the CDR3: TGCGCCAGCAGCCGGGGGGACAACACCGGGGAGCTGTTTTTT.

The chain recombines TRBV11-1 with TRBJ2-5, with D possibly matching TRBD1 (7 bases). The germline gives CDR1 SGHAT, CDR2 FQDESV (reference sequence). V was clipped by 5 bases and J by 2 bases, with 18 bases between them. CDR3 size: 16 residues. CDR3 in DNA: TGTGCCAGCAGCCCCAGGGGGGACAGAGCACAAGAGACCCAGTACTTC. Translating it yields CASSPRGDRAQETQYF.

This clone has only one observation. This chain uses TRBV6-5 with TRBJ2-3, with D maybe TRBD2 (5 bases). Germline V lookup: CDR1 MNHEY, CDR2 SVGAGI. The V end was cut by 7 bases, the J end by 0 bases, with 14 bases between. The CDR3 is made up of 15 amino acids. CDR3 sequence (DNA): TGTGCCAGCAACCCTAGCTTCGGAAGCACAGATACGCAGTATTTT. It codes for CASNPSFGSTDTQYF.

In this sample, this clone turned up once. The chain combines TRBV2 with TRBJ1-5, with TRBD1 as a possible D gene (6 bases). The CDR3 runs 14 residues. V was shortened by 5 bases and J by 0 bases, with 8 bases between the two germline ends. CDR1 is SNHLY and CDR2 is FYNNEI in the germline V gene. DNA of the CDR3: TGTGCCAGCAGTAAACAGGGTAGCAATCAGCCCCAGCATTTT. This sequence encodes CASSKQGSNQPQHF.

The chain combines TRBV11-1 with TRBJ1-5, with TRBD1 identical over 7 bases. Losses at the gene ends were 3 bases for V and 1 base for J; bases not matched to a gene: 3. Germline loops: CDR1 SGHAT, CDR2 FQDESV (reference sequence). The CDR3 is 15 amino acids. CDR3 DNA: TGTGCCAGCAGCTTGGGGACAGCCAGCAATCAGCCCCAGCATTTT. This encodes CASSLGTASNQPQHF.

The table lists this clone with a count of one. V and J are TRBV10-1 and TRBJ1-5; tentative D call: TRBD1 (5 bases). CDR1 is WNHNN and CDR2 is SYGVQD in the germline V gene (reference sequence). V was pared by 4 bases and J by 2 bases, with 15 bases between. The CDR3 consists of 16 residues. CDR3 in DNA: TGCGCCAGCAGTGGGCAGAGCCGGGGGGGCAATCAGCCCCAGCATTTT. It codes for CASSGQSRGGNQPQHF.

The chain uses TRBV2 and TRBJ2-3; weak D call: TRBD2 (6 bases). CDR1 and CDR2 from the germline V gene are SNHLY and FYNNEI. Trimming cost V 11 bases and J 0 bases, with 12 bases left between them. CDR3 length: 13 amino acids. CDR3 residues: CASGTPSTDTQYF. In DNA form, the CDR3 reads TGTGCCTCCGGGACTCCAAGCACAGATACGCAGTATTTT. The variable domain in full, completed from reference TRBV2 and TRBJ2-3, reads EPEVTQTPSHQVTQMGQEVILRCVPISNHLYFYWYRQILGQKVEFLVSFYNNEISEKSEIFDDQFSVERPDGSNFTLKIRSTKLEDSAMYFCASGTPSTDTQYFGPGTRLTVL.

This sequence joins TRBV10-3 and TRBJ1-5; 8 bases are a match to TRBD1. The CDR3 totals 15 residues. J lost 1 base, V lost 6 bases, and 5 bases had no gene match. In germline, CDR1 is ENHRY, CDR2 SYGVKD. The CDR3 DNA reads as TGTGCCATCAGCGACAGGGGTTTGAGCAATCAGCCCCAGCATTTT. Protein product: CAISDRGLSNQPQHF.

This clone was counted a few times. This chain connects TRBV28 to TRBJ2-7, with a weak D call TRBD1 (6 bases). The CDR3 sequence is 14 residues long. The V gene lost 3 bases and the J gene lost 1 base, with 10 bases spanning the gap. Germline CDR1 MDHEN, CDR2 SYDVKM. The CDR3 region has the DNA TGTGCCAGCAGTTTCAATAGGGGGTCCTACGAGCAGTACTTC. Its translation is CASSFNRGSYEQYF.

This clone was recorded a few times. The J gene is TRBJ1-4, the V gene TRBV5-1; D is uncertain. The CDR3 is 15 amino acids. From germline, CDR1 is SGHRS and CDR2 YFSETQ. V was cut by 4 bases and J by 0 bases, with 10 bases left in between. The CDR3 is CASSRSETTNEKLFF. The CDR3 region has the DNA TGCGCCAGCAGCCGCTCGGAGACAACTAATGAAAAACTGTTTTTT.

This clone showed up just a few times. The chain is built from TRBV19 and TRBJ1-1; D gene uncertain. V was pared by 6 bases and J by 3 bases, with 17 bases between. Germline V gives CDR1 LNHDA, CDR2 SQIVND (reference sequence). CDR3 length equals 15 residues. The CDR3 sequence: CASRRLSLRDTEAFF. As DNA, the CDR3 is TGTGCCAGTAGGCGTCTCTCTCTACGGGACACTGAAGCTTTCTTT.